This TCR beta chain was sequenced in a study of blood T cell repertoires in COVID-19 (dated by TCRdb to 2020 to 2021). Regarding the complete study: Samples covering the acute and convalescent phases of COVID-19 were provided by collaborators in the United States, Italy and Spain. The dataset comprised deeply sampled blood TCRbeta repertoires from subjects exposed to, actively infected with, or recovered from COVID-19. A freely available public database, intended as a resource for researchers studying the immune response to SARS-CoV-2, is where the repertoires were released. The sample metadata nearly always contained a de-identified subject ID, COVID-19 status, age in years and sex. Samples came from the ongoing ImmuneRACE study (first 160 participants) plus 1,254 subjects from 6 global collaborators. The material from the prospective study consisted of cDNA or gDNA derived from T cells, B-cell-depleted T cells, or PBMCs. Where available, HLA class I and class II types were taken from metadata supplied by the sample provider and were not determined by assay-based typing.

The immunoSEQ Assay, a bias-controlled multiplex PCR, was used to amplify TCRbeta CDR3 regions from genomic DNA. Per the source publication's procedure: The number of nucleated cells in each sample was estimated by amplification of reference gene primers within the assay. To quantify the absolute abundance of each unique TCRbeta CDR3 rearrangement, sequence reads were collapsed and filtered. For each sample, productive Simpson clonality was calculated by taking the square root of Simpson's diversity index across productive rearrangements. The immuneACCESS repertoire file appears here via TCRdb, limited to in-frame rearrangements. These files lack a portion of the clones; in checked studies, under half of the deficit traces to unresolved V genes, and the cause of the others is not known. The D gene and trimming were derived from the DNA, and the V and J assignments and clone size from that table. The sample table holds 70,000 to 100,000 clones, of which about 89% were seen once. Around 2.8% of the sample comes from the top ten.

Results the study describes overall, beyond this receptor: Clinical and demographic metadata were provided uncurated, with the amount varying by source and participant.

In Seattle, one collaborating source enrolled patients while the infection was active and tracked those patients longitudinally over the course of disease. Whole blood was collected in K2EDTA tubes by collaborating institutions according to the institutions' own protocols. For TCRbeta analysis, collaborators shipped samples as frozen whole blood, isolated PBMCs, or DNA extracted from either of those sample types. CDR1 is given as SGHTA and CDR2 as FQGNSA, both from the germline V gene. Taken from cysteine to phenylalanine, the CDR3 has 15 residues. Of all the DNA, just the CDR3 is kept, 45 bases in frame from base 1. V is shortened by 1 base, J by 6 bases, and the region joining them spans 12 bases. This clone was seen only a few times. It lacks a known antigen. No quality values exist for individual bases; no much larger clone is one base distant.

The sample was peripheral blood. This sequence originates from a man aged 50 or older with COVID-19, enrolled during active disease. The V and J segments used are TRBV7-2 and TRBJ2-2; no D gene call is confident. The CDR3 loop reads CASSLVAAPSGELFF. The bases read TGTGCCAGCAGCTTAGTAGCCGCCCCCTCCGGGGAGCTGTTTTTT.